The 15 T cell receptor beta chains below were found in one sample sequenced in a study of blood T cell repertoires in COVID-19. The protocol was immunoSEQ multiplex PCR, while the TCRdb copy is restricted to in-frame clones and leaves out a portion. The sample holds more than 70,000 clones, about 89% seen once. Sequences were obtained from peripheral blood. These receptors were collected from a man aged 50-60 years with acute or convalescent COVID-19.

The rearrangement uses TRBV5-1 and TRBJ2-1, with TRBD2 identical over 12 bases. Germline V gene data show CDR1 as SGHRS and CDR2 as YFSETQ. This CDR3 spans 16 amino acids. V lost 2 bases, J lost 4 bases, and 4 bases stayed unmatched. The CDR3 sequence: CASSLTGTSGYNEQFF. CDR3 sequence (DNA): TGCGCCAGCAGCTTAACGGGGACTAGCGGGTACAATGAGCAGTTCTTC.

The rearrangement uses TRBV18 and TRBJ2-2; no clear D. This CDR3 comprises 17 residues. The ends were cut back, 1 base at V and 2 bases at J, with 14 bases in the middle. In germline, CDR1 is KGHSH, CDR2 LQKENI. The DNA for the CDR3 is TGTGCCAGCTCACCACTAGCCGGTGGGTTCAACACCGGGGAGCTGTTTTTT. Translated: CASSPLAGGFNTGELFF.

The chain couples TRBV6-6 to TRBJ2-7; D gene uncertain. Germline V gene sequence: CDR1 MNHNY, CDR2 SVGAGI (reference sequence). The CDR3 is 11 amino acids. Trimming shortened V by 2 bases and J by 9 bases, and 8 bases separated the two germline ends. CDR3 residues: CASSYPLRQYV. The CDR3 nucleotides are TGTGCCAGCAGTTACCCCCTGAGGCAGTACGTC.

This clone was observed a single time. The chain carries TRBV7-8 and TRBJ1-6; possibly TRBD1 for D (6 bases). V gave up 5 bases and J gave up 5 bases, with 19 bases separating them. The CDR3 covers 17 residues. Germline CDR1 reads SGHVS; CDR2 reads FQNEAQ. CDR3 loop: CASSRKKPGTHNSPLHF. DNA of the CDR3: TGTGCCAGCAGCCGTAAAAAGCCCGGGACACATAATTCACCCCTCCACTTT.

The gene calls are TRBV19 and TRBJ2-6; 7 positions agree with TRBD2. Germline V CDR1 and CDR2: LNHDA, SQIVND (reference sequence). The CDR3 extends over 16 amino acids. Trimming cost V 6 bases and J 0 bases; bases outside gene matches: 5. CDR3 nucleotides: TGTGCCAGTAGCCACGGGGGGAACTCTGGGGCCAACGTCCTGACTTTC. Its translation is CASSHGGNSGANVLTF.

The chain joins TRBV10-3 to TRBJ1-6, with 8 bases that match TRBD1. CDR3 length: 16 amino acids. Looked up from germline, CDR1 is ENHRY and CDR2 is SYGVKD. Germline trimming cut 4 bases from V and 8 bases from J; bases unmatched to any gene: 10. CDR3 loop: CAISGGQGRSDSPLHF. CDR3 in DNA: TGTGCCATCAGTGGAGGACAGGGTCGATCGGATTCACCCCTCCACTTT.

V usage is TRBV27 and J usage is TRBJ2-1, with 8 bases aligning to TRBD2. The CDR3 sequence is 13 residues long. Germline-derived CDR1 and CDR2 are MNHEY and SMNVEV (reference sequence). J was trimmed by 8 bases and V by 2 bases; bases with no gene match: 2. CDR3 DNA: TGTGCCAGCAGTTTAGGACTAGCCCATGAGCAGTTCTTC. This encodes CASSLGLAHEQFF.

This chain connects TRBV18 to TRBJ1-6; 7 bases align to TRBD1. The CDR3 extends over 16 amino acids. The J segment lost 5 bases and the V segment lost 6 bases, leaving 10 bases of the junction unmatched. Germline loops: CDR1 KGHSH, CDR2 LQKENI. The CDR3 is CASSQSRDRDNSPLHF. The CDR3 DNA sequence: TGTGCCAGCTCCCAATCCCGGGACAGAGATAATTCACCCCTCCACTTT.

The chain employs TRBV5-6 and TRBJ1-4; TRBD1 matches 8 bases. The CDR3 consists of 17 residues. The junction had 12 bases not matched to a gene; V was cut back by 3 bases and J by 5 bases. The V gene's germline CDR1 is SGHDT and CDR2 YYEEEE. The CDR3 spells CASSSNRGTTANEKLFF. The DNA for the CDR3 is TGTGCCAGCAGCTCAAACAGGGGGACCACCGCAAATGAAAAACTGTTTTTT.

This clone occurred once. The chain's CDR3 is CASMVYALPEAFF. CDR3 sequence (DNA): TGTGCCAGCATGGTCTACGCCCTTCCTGAAGCTTTCTTT. V and J are TRBV2 and TRBJ1-1; D gene ambiguous. CDR3 size: 13 residues. Deletions cut 7 bases from V and 6 bases from J, with 15 bases between. The germline V gene encodes CDR1 SNHLY and CDR2 FYNNEI.

CDR3 coding DNA: TGTGCCAGCAGTTTATGGCAGGGGCGAGAAGACTACACCTTC. Translation gives CASSLWQGREDYTF. V is TRBV28 and J is TRBJ1-2; weak D call: TRBD1 (6 bases). Trimming removed 0 bases from V and 10 bases from J, with 15 bases in between. From germline, CDR1 is MDHEN and CDR2 SYDVKM. This CDR3 has 14 residues.

This clone was seen once. The J gene is TRBJ2-2, the V gene TRBV15, with D hard to call. The germline V gene encodes CDR1 LNHNV and CDR2 YYDKDF (reference sequence). V was cut by 0 bases and J by 3 bases, with 8 bases left in between. The CDR3 loop spans 15 amino acids. CDR3 sequence: CATSRDRRDTGELFF. CDR3 sequence (DNA): TGTGCCACCAGCAGAGATCGGAGAGACACCGGGGAGCTGTTTTTT.

This clone was picked up a small number of times. The chain joins TRBV2 to TRBJ2-2; 7 bases map to TRBD2. The CDR3 has 15 residues. The trim removed 2 bases at V and 0 bases at J, leaving 0 bases unmatched. Germline lookup yields CDR1 SNHLY and CDR2 FYNNEI. CDR3 coding DNA: TGTGCCAGCAGTGAAAGCGGGGCGAACACCGGGGAGCTGTTTTTT. It yields the protein CASSESGANTGELFF.

CDR3 residues: CASSGVLVTELFF. In DNA, the CDR3 is TGTGCCAGCAGTGGTGTATTGGTCACAGAACTGTTTTTT. This chain uses TRBV2 with TRBJ1-4; D uncertain. V lost 4 bases, J lost 12 bases, and 15 bases lay in between. From germline, CDR1 is SNHLY and CDR2 FYNNEI. CDR3 length: 13 amino acids.

The chain carries TRBV30 and TRBJ1-6; D possibly corresponds to TRBD1 (5 bases). The CDR3 consists of 14 residues. Germline V gives CDR1 GTSNPN, CDR2 SVGIG (reference sequence). Trimming removed 1 base from V and 9 bases from J, with 13 bases in between. The CDR3 region has the DNA TGTGCCTGGAGTGGGGAGGGGCCGTCTTCACCCCTCCACTTT. The encoded protein is CAWSGEGPSSPLHF.